The entry below gives a single TCR beta chain sequence along with its context. The entry originates in a study of Ad26.COV2.S vaccination and SARS-CoV-2 variants. The method was immunoSEQ multiplex PCR; TCRdb's version includes in-frame clones alone and lacks a portion of them. The sample carries roughly 320,000 clones, 85% to 90% recorded once. Per the germline V gene, CDR1 is SEHNR and CDR2 is FQNEAQ (reference sequence). CDR3 length: 13 residues. Deletions cut 3 bases from V and 5 bases from J, with 7 bases between. Treatment reported: approximately 18 received Ad26.COV2.S at low or high dose, single or two shots; about five received placebo; per-sample allocation not given. Sampling happened 63 days after the first vaccine or placebo injection.

The J gene is TRBJ1-4, the V gene TRBV7-9; D remains ambiguous. The clonotype comes from a person aged 18 to 59 who received the Ad26.COV2.S COVID-19 vaccine or a placebo. The sequencing here drew on peripheral blood, taken in a trial of Ad26.COV2.S vaccine versus placebo. Written as DNA, the CDR3 is TGTGCCAGCAGCTTCAATACCAATGAAAAACTGTTTTTT. Its protein is CASSFNTNEKLFF.